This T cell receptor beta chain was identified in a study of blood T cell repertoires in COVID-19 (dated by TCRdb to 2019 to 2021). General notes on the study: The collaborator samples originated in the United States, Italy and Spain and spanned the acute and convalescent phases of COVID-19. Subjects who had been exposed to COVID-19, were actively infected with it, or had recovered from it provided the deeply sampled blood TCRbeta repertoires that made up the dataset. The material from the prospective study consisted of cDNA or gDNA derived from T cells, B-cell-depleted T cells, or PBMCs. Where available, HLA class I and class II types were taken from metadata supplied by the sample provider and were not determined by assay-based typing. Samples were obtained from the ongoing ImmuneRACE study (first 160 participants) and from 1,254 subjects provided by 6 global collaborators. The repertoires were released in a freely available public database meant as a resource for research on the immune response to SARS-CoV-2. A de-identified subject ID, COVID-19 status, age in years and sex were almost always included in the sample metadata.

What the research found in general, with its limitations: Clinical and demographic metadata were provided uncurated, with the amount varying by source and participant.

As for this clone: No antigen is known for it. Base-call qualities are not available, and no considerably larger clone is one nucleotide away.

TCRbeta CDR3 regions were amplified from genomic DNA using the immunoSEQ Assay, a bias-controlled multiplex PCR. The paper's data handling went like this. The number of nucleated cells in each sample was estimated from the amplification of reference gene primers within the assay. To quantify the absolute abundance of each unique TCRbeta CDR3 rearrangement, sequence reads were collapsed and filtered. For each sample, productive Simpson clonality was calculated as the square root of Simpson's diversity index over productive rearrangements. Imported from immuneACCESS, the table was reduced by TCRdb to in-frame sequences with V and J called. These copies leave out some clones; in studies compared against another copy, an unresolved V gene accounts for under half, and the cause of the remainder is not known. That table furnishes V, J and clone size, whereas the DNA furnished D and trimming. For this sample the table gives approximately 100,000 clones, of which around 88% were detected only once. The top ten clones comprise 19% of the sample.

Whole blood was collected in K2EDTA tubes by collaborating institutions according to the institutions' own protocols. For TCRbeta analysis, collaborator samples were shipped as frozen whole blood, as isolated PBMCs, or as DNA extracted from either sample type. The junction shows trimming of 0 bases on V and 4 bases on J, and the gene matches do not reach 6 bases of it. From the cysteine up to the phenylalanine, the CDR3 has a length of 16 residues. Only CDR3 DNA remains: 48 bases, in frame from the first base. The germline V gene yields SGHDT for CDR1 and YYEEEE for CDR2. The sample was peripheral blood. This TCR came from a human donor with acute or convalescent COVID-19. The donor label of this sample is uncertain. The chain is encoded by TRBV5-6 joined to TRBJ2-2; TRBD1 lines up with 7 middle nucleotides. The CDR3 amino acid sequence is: CASSLGQGWGTGELFF. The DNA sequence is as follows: TGTGCCAGCAGCTTGGGACAGGGATGGGGCACCGGGGAGCTGTTTTTT.